The 9 T cell receptor beta chains in this list originate from one sample, sequenced in a study of CD8+CD57+ T cells in acquired aplastic anemia. The template for TCR beta VDJ and CDR3 sequence profiling was genomic DNA. TCRdb reprocessed the reads via MiXCR and lists one record per CDR3 protein. The data contain 150,000 to 200,000 distinct CDR3 sequences, roughly 45% of them singletons. Sequencing was carried out using sorted CD4+, CD8+, or CD8+CD57+ T cells (not recorded which) from PBMCs. The origin of the receptors is a human donor in good health.

The chain links TRBV20-1 to TRBJ2-7, with no clear D. CDR3 length equals 14 residues. V lost 0 bases to trimming and J lost 5 bases, with 14 bases between them. Germline V gene lookup returns CDR1 DFQATT and CDR2 SNEGSKA (reference sequence). CDR3: CSARDPSHQNEQYF. In DNA, the CDR3 is TGCAGTGCTAGAGATCCCTCCCACCAAAACGAGCAGTACTTC.

The genes are TRBV4-2 and TRBJ2-6; TRBD2 is a possible D gene (6 bases). The CDR3 is 18 amino acids. Germline V gene sequence: CDR1 LGHNA, CDR2 YNFKEQ. V lost 7 bases, J lost 0 bases, and 19 bases lay in between. The CDR3 bases are TGTGCCAGCACGGGGGAAGGGCAGGGCATCTCTGGGGCCAACGTCCTGACTTTC. Its translation is CASTGEGQGISGANVLTF.

Only one count was recorded for this clonotype. The chain is built from TRBV7-8 and TRBJ2-7, with D tentatively TRBD1 (7 bases). This CDR3 contains 18 residues. The germline V gene encodes CDR1 SGHVS and CDR2 FQNEAQ. V lost 0 bases and J 0 bases, leaving 18 bases between the germline ends. The CDR3 reads CASSLAQGEDRSSYEQYV. The CDR3 DNA is TGTGCCAGCAGCTTAGCTCAGGGGGAGGACAGGTCCTCCTACGAGCAGTACGTC.

This clonotype has a handful of counts. The chain couples TRBV30 to TRBJ1-1; 8 bases line up with TRBD1. CDR3 size: 13 residues. The V segment lost 7 bases and the J segment 4 bases; nucleotides outside the gene matches: 8. The germline V gene encodes CDR1 GTSNPN and CDR2 SVGIG (reference sequence). Here the CDR3 reads CALPTGAGTEAFF. The DNA of the CDR3 is TGTGCCTTACCGACAGGGGCCGGCACTGAAGCTTTCTTT.

The CDR3 loop is CASREAGNEQFF. The CDR3, as DNA: TGTGCCAGCAGGGAGGCAGGGAATGAGCAGTTCTTC. The V gene is TRBV7-3, the J gene TRBJ2-1; TRBD1 or TRBD2 may be the D gene (5 bases each). The germline gives CDR1 SGHTA, CDR2 FQGTGA. The CDR3 covers 12 residues. V was pared by 6 bases and J by 7 bases, with 10 bases between.

V is TRBV18 and J is TRBJ2-1, with no clear D. V lost 3 bases and J lost 3, with 9 bases in between. CDR3 length: 14 residues. The germline V gene encodes CDR1 KGHSH and CDR2 LQKENI. The DNA for the CDR3 is TGTGCCAGCTCACCCAACTCCGTCTACAATGAGCAGTTCTTC. Translating it yields CASSPNSVYNEQFF.

The count of this clonotype is one. A read error is possible here, since a much larger clone lies one base away. The chain recombines TRBV13 with TRBJ2-5; no reliable D call. V was shortened by 3 bases and J by 11 bases, with 25 bases between the two germline ends. CDR1 is PRHDT and CDR2 is FYEKMQ in the germline V gene (reference sequence). The CDR3 consists of 16 residues. CDR3 sequence (DNA): TGTGCCAGCAGCTTCAGGTCCGCGTTCTCCTACAATGAGCAGTACTTC. Translation: CASSFRSAFSYNEQYF. The full variable domain, completed using reference TRBV13 and TRBJ2-5, is AAGVIQSPRHLIKEKRETATLKCYPIPRHDTVYWYQQGPGQDPQFLISFYEKMQSDKGSIPDRFSAQQFSDYHSELNMSSLELGDSALYFCASSFRSAFSYNEQYFGPGTRLLVL.

The chain carries TRBV2 and TRBJ2-1, with 12 bases lining up with TRBD2. This CDR3 spans 14 amino acids. V dropped 7 bases and J dropped 5; count of bases not matched to a gene: 3. Per germline, CDR1 SNHLY and CDR2 FYNNEI. CDR3 sequence (DNA): TGTGCCAGCAAAGGACTAGCGGGGAACAATGAGCAGTTCTTC. Translating gives CASKGLAGNNEQFF.

This clonotype was seen repeatedly, ten times or more. The chain has TRBV24-1 and TRBJ2-2; tentatively, D is TRBD2 (6 bases). The length of the CDR3 is 14 residues. CDR1 KGHDR and CDR2 SFDVKD come from the germline V gene. V lost 2 bases and J lost 3, with 6 bases in between. CDR3 protein: CATSDSGDTGELFF. CDR3 bases: TGTGCCACCAGTGATTCGGGGGACACCGGGGAGCTGTTTTTT.